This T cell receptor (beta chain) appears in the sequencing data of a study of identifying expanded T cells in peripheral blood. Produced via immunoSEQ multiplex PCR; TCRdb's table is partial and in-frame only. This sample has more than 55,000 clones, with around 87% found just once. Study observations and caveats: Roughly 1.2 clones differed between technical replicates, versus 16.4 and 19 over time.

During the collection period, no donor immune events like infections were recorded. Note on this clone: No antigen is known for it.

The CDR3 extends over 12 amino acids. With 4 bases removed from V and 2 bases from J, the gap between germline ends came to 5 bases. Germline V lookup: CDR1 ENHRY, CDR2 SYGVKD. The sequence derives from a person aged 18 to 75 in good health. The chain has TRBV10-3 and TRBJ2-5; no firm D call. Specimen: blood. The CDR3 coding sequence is TGTGCCATCAGTGGGCCTCAAGAGACCCAGTACTTC. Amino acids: CAISGPQETQYF.